This T cell receptor beta chain was sequenced during a study of blood T cell repertoires in COVID-19. In the study overall: Specimens from acute and convalescent COVID-19 originated in the United States, Italy and Spain.

Trimming at V came to 6 bases and at J to 4 bases, leaving 8 bases not matched to a gene. The CDR3 loop spans 14 amino acids. CDR1 is MDHEN and CDR2 is SYDVKM in the germline V gene. This clone came up once. This table comes from immunoSEQ multiplex PCR, and its TCRdb copy is limited to in-frame clones, with some not included. The sample includes just over 300,000 clones, approximately 90% seen only once; the top ten take about 4.6%. This sequence joins TRBV28 and TRBJ1-1; 7 bases are shared with TRBD1. The receptor's source is a man aged 25 to 45 who had recovered from COVID-19. The sequenced sample consisted of PBMCs or T cells enriched from blood (not recorded which). CDR3 sequence reads: CASSLQGFGTEAFF. The CDR3 nucleotides read TGTGCCAGCAGCCTACAGGGGTTCGGCACTGAAGCTTTCTTT.